This T cell receptor (beta chain) originates from a study of cytomegalovirus exposure and HLA in healthy donors. Sequencing was performed with immunoSEQ multiplex PCR; in TCRdb, only in-frame clones are kept and a portion is missing. The data show approximately 130,000 clones, with around 90% seen just once and 1.5% to 2% held by the top ten. Overall study findings and caveats: Subsequent analysis found a tendency for first-cohort TCR clusters to co-occur within the 120 validation repertoires.

A word on this clone: Antigen unknown.

Trimming pared 1 base from V and 9 bases from J, leaving 22 bases between. Germline lookup yields CDR1 SGDLS and CDR2 YYNGEE. The length of the CDR3 is 16 residues. V gene TRBV9 combines with J gene TRBJ1-2; TRBD1 is a possible D gene (5 bases). The sequence came from a woman between 18 and 29 years old in good health and CMV-seronegative. Material for sequencing was PBMCs. The CDR3 sequence: CASSVNRFHQGQSYTF. The CDR3 nucleotides are TGTGCCAGCAGCGTAAATCGGTTCCACCAGGGTCAGAGCTACACCTTC.